This T cell receptor beta chain appears in the sequencing data of a study of blood T cell repertoires in COVID-19. In the study overall: Whether acute or convalescent, the COVID-19 samples came from the United States, Italy and Spain. PBMCs, B-cell-depleted T cells, or T cells were the source of the cDNA or gDNA that made up the material.

Looked up from germline, CDR1 is SQVTM and CDR2 is ANQGSEA. The CDR3 totals 14 residues. V shed 6 bases, J shed 1 base, and the junction held 6 bases outside the gene matches. The assay was immunoSEQ multiplex PCR, and TCRdb's table has in-frame clones only and misses some. The profile shows 84,000 or so clones, around four fifths of them singletons. This receptor was identified in an elderly man with active or convalescent COVID-19. The genes are TRBV29-1 and TRBJ2-5; 9 bases are shared with TRBD2. The sequencing input was peripheral blood. The CDR3 protein is CSVRRGGVQETQYF. Written as DNA, the CDR3 is TGCAGCGTAAGGCGGGGGGGCGTCCAAGAGACCCAGTACTTC. Variable domain in full (rest from reference TRBV29-1 and TRBJ2-5): SAVISQKPSRDICQRGTSLTIQCQVDSQVTMMFWYRQQPGQSLTLIATANQGSEATYESGFVIDKFPISRPNLTFSTLTVSNMSPEDSSIYLCSVRRGGVQETQYFGPGTRLLVL.